This T cell receptor (beta chain) was sequenced for a study of control samples from healthy donors and cancer patients (dated by TCRdb to the early 2020s). Library prep was done by the immunoSEQ multiplex PCR assay. Not all clones reach the TCRdb copy of this immuneACCESS table, which keeps in-frame sequences only. Checked studies attribute under half of the gap to unresolved V genes and leave the rest unexplained. Counted in this sample were fewer than 250,000 clones; 91% of them appeared once. The top ten hold approximately 1.8% of the sample. Trimming costs V 1 base and J 3 bases, and their ends lie 10 bases apart. CDR1 and CDR2 are drawn from the germline V gene: SGHAT, FQNNGV. The CDR3 covers 15 residues, taking in both the cysteine and the phenylalanine. Only the CDR3 DNA stays, 45 bases, in frame from base 1. About this clone: The target of this receptor is not known. Base qualities are not provided; no much larger clone lies one nucleotide away.

The rearranged chain carries TRBV11-2 and TRBJ2-4; a weak D assignment points to TRBD1 (5 bases agree). The sequenced material came from blood. The sequence was collected from a man aged 25 to 45 in good health. The DNA is as follows: TGTGCCAGCAGCTTAGTTTTAGGGGACAAAAACATTCAGTACTTC. Translated, it gives CASSLVLGDKNIQYF.